The source of this TCR beta chain is a study of CD8 T cells in Susac syndrome. Roughly 0.45 to 1 ug RNA was reverse transcribed with random hexamers. By means of immunoSEQ multiplex PCR, TCR beta CDR3 spanning 54 Vbeta and 13 Jbeta underwent amplification. MiXCR, applied by TCRdb to the immunoSEQ multiplex PCR reads, yields one record per CDR3 protein. Of 51,000 or so distinct CDR3 sequences listed, 93% are singletons. Blood CD8+ and CD4+ T cells underwent high-throughput TCR beta sequencing. Healthy donors served as the controls. They were matched for age and sex. The authors negatively isolated CD8+ and CD4+ T cells and FACS-enriched TEMRA cells. Germline V lookup: CDR1 SGHRS, CDR2 YFSETQ. This CDR3 spans 15 amino acids. V was shortened by 0 bases and J by 0 bases, with 9 bases between the two germline ends.

The V and J genes are TRBV5-1 and TRBJ1-2; TRBD1 might be the D (5 bases). Sequences were obtained from CD8+ T cells from PBMCs. This receptor was taken from a human donor in good health. This chain's CDR3 is CASSLAGPANYGYTF. The CDR3 coding sequence is TGCGCCAGCAGCTTGGCGGGGCCGGCTAACTATGGCTACACCTTC. Combining the CDR3 with reference TRBV5-1 and TRBJ1-2 gives the whole variable domain KAGVTQTPRYLIKTRGQQVTLSCSPISGHRSVSWYQQTPGQGLQFLFEYFSETQRNKGNFPGRFSGRQFSNSRSEMNVSTLELGDSALYLCASSLAGPANYGYTFGSGTRLTVV.